Presented here are 21 T cell receptor beta chains from one specimen sequenced in a study of shared clonotypes between healthy human individuals. The assay was immunoSEQ multiplex PCR, and TCRdb's table has in-frame clones only and misses some. The sample contains some 530,000 clones, roughly 80% of which appear only once. The sequencing input was PBMCs. Receptors were obtained from a woman aged 40 to 50 in good health. Some clones in this sample may be carry-over from other donors' samples.

The chain uses TRBV9 and TRBJ2-2; D is perhaps TRBD2 (5 bases). Germline V gene data show CDR1 as SGDLS and CDR2 as YYNGEE. V was trimmed by 4 bases and J by 7 bases, leaving 11 bases between them. The CDR3 sequence is 13 residues long. CDR3 DNA sequence: TGTGCCAGCAGCTTAGAGGCGGGCGGGGAGCTGTTTTTT. Translated, it gives CASSLEAGGELFF.

Only one count was recorded for this clone. J is TRBJ2-2 and V is TRBV13; D gene ambiguous. V dropped 4 bases and J dropped 7 bases, with 7 bases sitting between them. The germline gives CDR1 PRHDT, CDR2 FYEKMQ (reference sequence). This CDR3 has 12 amino acids. CDR3 nucleotides: TGTGCCAGCAGCTCCCCCGGCGGGGAGCTGTTTTTT. Its translation: CASSSPGGELFF. Combining the CDR3 with reference TRBV13 and TRBJ2-2 gives the whole variable domain AAGVIQSPRHLIKEKRETATLKCYPIPRHDTVYWYQQGPGQDPQFLISFYEKMQSDKGSIPDRFSAQQFSDYHSELNMSSLELGDSALYFCASSSPGGELFFGEGSRLTVL.

This clone was detected only once. This chain joins TRBV10-3 and TRBJ2-7; D may match TRBD1 or TRBD2 (6 bases each). V lost 2 bases and J 4 bases, leaving 15 bases between the germline ends. The CDR3 length is 15 residues. Germline CDR1 reads ENHRY; CDR2 reads SYGVKD. DNA of the CDR3: TGTGCCATCAGTGAGGGGTCTGGGGGGCGGTACGAGCAGTACTTC. This codes for CAISEGSGGRYEQYF.

In regard to this clone: This is likely an artifact of a read error, given a far larger clone one base away. V is TRBV18 and J is TRBJ1-1, with 7 bases fitting TRBD1. CDR3 length: 16 residues. From germline, CDR1 is KGHSH and CDR2 LQKENI. Trimming took 3 bases from V and 2 from J; bases not matched to a gene: 9. The CDR3 loop reads CASSPRQGGFNTEAFF. In nucleotides, the CDR3 is TGTGCCAGCTCACCCCGGCAGGGGGGCTTTAACACTGAAGCTTTCTTT.

The genes are TRBV6-4 and TRBJ2-2; D not resolved. Trimming took off 2 bases at V and 0 bases at J, with 4 bases between the two ends. The germline CDR1 and CDR2 sequences are MRHNA and SNTAGT. The CDR3 has 14 residues. Here the CDR3 DNA reads TGTGCCAGCAGTGACGGCCCGAACACCGGGGAGCTGTTTTTT. As protein: CASSDGPNTGELFF.

With regard to this clone: A single base separates this from a much larger clone, so it may be a read error. The rearrangement uses TRBV9 and TRBJ1-2, with TRBD1 identical over 8 bases. This CDR3 has 12 amino acids. With 5 bases clipped from V and 5 bases from J, the junction kept 2 bases outside the gene matches. Germline CDR1 reads SGDLS; CDR2 reads YYNGEE. The CDR3 reads CASRQGGYGYTF. DNA of the CDR3: TGTGCCAGCAGACAGGGGGGGTATGGCTACACCTTC.

This clone was observed a handful of times. The chain links TRBV5-1 to TRBJ1-5, with a possible D match to TRBD1 (5 bases). Germline CDR1 and CDR2: SGHRS and YFSETQ. CDR3 length: 15 amino acids. Trimming stripped 3 bases from V and 6 bases from J, with 16 bases between. Written as DNA, the CDR3 is TGCGCCAGCAGCTCTTTCGGGGGAGAAGGTCAGCCCCAGCATTTT. Translated: CASSSFGGEGQPQHF.

The chain couples TRBV30 to TRBJ2-1; D may match TRBD1 or TRBD2 (5 bases each). The CDR3 covers 14 residues. The germline CDR1 and CDR2 sequences are GTSNPN and SVGIG (reference sequence). The V and J ends lost 0 bases and 6 bases respectively, with 12 bases between them. CDR3 protein: CAWSVGKRGNEQFF. In DNA form, the CDR3 reads TGTGCCTGGAGTGTCGGGAAAAGGGGCAATGAGCAGTTCTTC.

The chain employs TRBV7-2 and TRBJ2-1; TRBD2 might be the D (5 bases). The V gene lost 6 bases and the J gene lost 3 bases, with 9 bases spanning the gap. The CDR3 sequence is 13 residues long. Germline assignment: CDR1 SGHTA and CDR2 FQGNSA. Here the CDR3 reads CASRGDYYNEQFF. Written as DNA, the CDR3 is TGTGCCAGCAGAGGAGACTACTACAATGAGCAGTTCTTC.

J is TRBJ1-4 and V is TRBV6-1, with a tentative D call TRBD1 (6 bases). The CDR3 runs 16 residues. In germline, CDR1 is MNHNS, CDR2 SASEGT. V was trimmed by 2 bases and J by 7 bases, leaving 17 bases between them. Here the CDR3 reads CASSERRGTGFEKLFF. The DNA of the CDR3 is TGTGCCAGCAGTGAACGCAGGGGCACGGGATTTGAAAAACTGTTTTTT.

The chain is built from TRBV5-1 and TRBJ2-3, with D maybe TRBD2 (5 bases). Germline values: CDR1 SGHRS, CDR2 YFSETQ. The CDR3 loop spans 15 amino acids. Deletions cut 2 bases from V and 4 bases from J, with 14 bases between. The CDR3 loop is CASSFSVVSADTQYF. The CDR3 nucleotides are TGCGCCAGCAGCTTTAGCGTGGTGTCTGCAGATACGCAGTATTTT.

This clone was counted a single time. This chain joins TRBV4-3 and TRBJ2-3, with D perhaps TRBD1 (5 bases). Per the germline V gene, CDR1 is LGHNA and CDR2 is YSLEER. V was clipped by 4 bases and J by 2 bases, with 7 bases between them. The CDR3 sequence is 13 residues long. The CDR3 coding sequence is TGCGCCAGCAGCCTCAGGGACACAGATACGCAGTATTTT. Encoded protein: CASSLRDTDTQYF.

Concerning this clone itself: Given a far larger clone just one base away, this is likely a sequencing read error. Other DNA sequences in this sample translate to the same CDR3. The rearrangement joins TRBV4-1 to TRBJ2-5, with TRBD1 identical over 12 bases. This CDR3 spans 16 amino acids. V dropped 0 bases and J dropped 5; count of bases not matched to a gene: 4. The germline V gene has CDR1 MGHRA and CDR2 YSYEKL. CDR3 bases: TGCGCCAGCAGCCAAGAGGGGACAGGGGGCGCTGAGACCCAGTACTTC. Its translation: CASSQEGTGGAETQYF.

The CDR3 here is CASSLFAPRGSDTQYF. The CDR3 coding sequence is TGCGCCAGCAGCTTATTCGCTCCCCGGGGGTCGGATACGCAGTATTTT. This chain uses TRBV5-1 with TRBJ2-3, with D possibly matching TRBD2 (6 bases). Germline V gene data show CDR1 as SGHRS and CDR2 as YFSETQ. Trimming pared 2 bases from V and 6 bases from J, leaving 19 bases between. The CDR3 runs 16 residues.

The CDR3 sequence: CASTFPEQVGGQPQHF. CDR3 in DNA: TGTGCCAGCACCTTCCCAGAGCAGGTGGGCGGTCAGCCCCAGCATTTT. This sequence joins TRBV28 and TRBJ1-5; D is ambiguous. Germline V gene lookup returns CDR1 MDHEN and CDR2 SYDVKM. This CDR3 is 16 amino acids long. V was shortened by 7 bases and J by 6 bases, with 22 bases between the two germline ends.

V usage is TRBV5-8 and J usage is TRBJ2-7, with a weak D call TRBD1 (5 bases). CDR1 and CDR2 (germline): SGHTS, YDEGEE. Trimming shortened V by 5 bases and J by 0 bases, and 15 bases separated the two germline ends. The CDR3 has 15 amino acids. The CDR3 nucleotides are TGTGCCAGCAGATATAGGACATTTAACTCCTACGAGCAGTACTTC. As protein: CASRYRTFNSYEQYF.

The chain couples TRBV29-1 to TRBJ1-5; D gene uncertain. CDR1 and CDR2 from the germline V gene are SQVTM and ANQGSEA. The CDR3 runs 13 residues. V lost 6 bases and J lost 5, with 14 bases in between. In nucleotides, the CDR3 is TGCAGCGTACAAGGAGGGCAGCATCAGCCCCAGCATTTT. Translation gives CSVQGGQHQPQHF.

This clone was found once. The rearrangement joins TRBV29-1 to TRBJ2-3, with 14 nucleotides matching TRBD2. After removal of 2 bases from V and 3 bases from J, the junction contained 7 bases not matched to a gene. The CDR3 loop spans 17 amino acids. From germline, CDR1 is SQVTM and CDR2 ANQGSEA. DNA for the CDR3: TGCAGCGTTGAAAACCCGGGACTAGCGGGAGAGACAGATACGCAGTATTTT. It encodes CSVENPGLAGETDTQYF.

This clone was observed a handful of times. This rearrangement joins TRBV7-6 to TRBJ2-7; D not resolved. V lost 6 bases and J 2 bases, leaving 17 bases between the germline ends. The CDR3 spans 15 residues. The germline gives CDR1 SGHVS, CDR2 FNYEAQ. CDR3 loop: CASSFLRYSPYEQYF. The CDR3 DNA sequence: TGTGCCAGCAGTTTCCTCCGCTACTCACCCTACGAGCAGTACTTC.

The chain joins TRBV7-9 to TRBJ2-2; 9 bases map to TRBD2. Per germline, CDR1 SEHNR and CDR2 FQNEAQ (reference sequence). The CDR3 has 15 amino acids. After removal of 5 bases from V and 8 bases from J, the junction contained 9 bases not matched to a gene. The CDR3 is CASSKPGLAGGELFF. The CDR3 DNA is TGTGCCAGCAGCAAGCCGGGACTAGCTGGAGGGGAGCTGTTTTTT.

The V and J genes are TRBV11-2 and TRBJ1-1, with D uncertain. The length of the CDR3 is 14 residues. V was shortened by 3 bases and J by 7 bases, with 15 bases between the two germline ends. Germline V CDR1 and CDR2: SGHAT, FQNNGV. CDR3 sequence reads: CASSFPLTTNEAFF. DNA for the CDR3: TGTGCCAGCAGCTTCCCCCTGACTACCAATGAAGCTTTCTTT.